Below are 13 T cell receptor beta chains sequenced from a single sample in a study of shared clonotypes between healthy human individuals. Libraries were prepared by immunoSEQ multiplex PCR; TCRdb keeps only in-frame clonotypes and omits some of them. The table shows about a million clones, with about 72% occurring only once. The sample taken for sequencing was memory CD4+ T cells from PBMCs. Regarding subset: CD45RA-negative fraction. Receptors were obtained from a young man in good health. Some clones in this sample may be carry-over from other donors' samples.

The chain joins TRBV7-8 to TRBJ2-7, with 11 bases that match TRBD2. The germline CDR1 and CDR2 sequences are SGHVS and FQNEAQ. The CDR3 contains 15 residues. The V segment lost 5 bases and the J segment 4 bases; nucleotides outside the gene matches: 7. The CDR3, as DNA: TGTGCCAGCAGCACCCTAGCGGGAGGTGGGTACGAGCAGTACTTC. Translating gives CASSTLAGGGYEQYF.

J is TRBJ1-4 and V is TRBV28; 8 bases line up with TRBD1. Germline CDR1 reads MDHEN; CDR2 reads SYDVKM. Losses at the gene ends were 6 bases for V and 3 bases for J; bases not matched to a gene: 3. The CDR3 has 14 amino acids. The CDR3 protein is CASSQQGANEKLFF. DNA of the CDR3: TGTGCCAGCAGCCAACAGGGGGCTAATGAAAAACTGTTTTTT.

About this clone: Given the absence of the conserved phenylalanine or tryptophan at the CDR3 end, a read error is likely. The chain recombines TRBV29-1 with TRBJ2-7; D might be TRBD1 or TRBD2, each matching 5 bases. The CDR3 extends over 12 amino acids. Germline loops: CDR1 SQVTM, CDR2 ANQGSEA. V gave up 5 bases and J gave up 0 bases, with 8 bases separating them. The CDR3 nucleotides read TGCAGCGTTTCAGGGAGCTCCTACGAGCAGTACCTC. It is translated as CSVSGSSYEQYL.

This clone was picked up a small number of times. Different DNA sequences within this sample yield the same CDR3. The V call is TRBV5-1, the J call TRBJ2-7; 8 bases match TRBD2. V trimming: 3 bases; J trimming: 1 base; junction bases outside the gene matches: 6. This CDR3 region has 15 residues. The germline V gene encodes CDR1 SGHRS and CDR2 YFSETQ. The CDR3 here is CASSWSSGSSYEQYF. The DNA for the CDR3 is TGCGCCAGCAGCTGGTCCAGCGGGAGTTCCTACGAGCAGTACTTC.

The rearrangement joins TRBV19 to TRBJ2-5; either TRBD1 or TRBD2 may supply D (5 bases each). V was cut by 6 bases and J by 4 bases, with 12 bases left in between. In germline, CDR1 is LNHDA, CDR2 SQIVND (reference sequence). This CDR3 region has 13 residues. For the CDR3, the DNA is TGTGCCAGTAGGGGACGGGGCGCAGAGACCCAGTACTTC. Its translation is CASRGRGAETQYF.

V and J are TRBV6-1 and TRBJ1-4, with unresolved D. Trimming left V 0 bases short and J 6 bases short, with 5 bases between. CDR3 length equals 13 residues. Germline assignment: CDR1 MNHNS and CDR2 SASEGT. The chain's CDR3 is CASSEAGYEKLFF. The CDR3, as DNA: TGTGCCAGCAGTGAAGCCGGATATGAAAAACTGTTTTTT.

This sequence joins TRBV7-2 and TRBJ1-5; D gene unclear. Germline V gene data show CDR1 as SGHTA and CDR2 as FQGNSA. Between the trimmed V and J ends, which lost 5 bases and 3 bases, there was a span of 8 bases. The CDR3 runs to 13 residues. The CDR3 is CASSQNLNQPQHF. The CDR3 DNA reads TGTGCCAGCAGCCAAAATCTCAATCAGCCCCAGCATTTT.

Here the CDR3 DNA reads TGTGCCAGCAGCTTAGGGACAGTGGGTAATGAGCAGTTCTTC. Its protein product is CASSLGTVGNEQFF. The genes are TRBV7-2 and TRBJ2-1; possibly TRBD1 for D (6 bases). Per the germline V gene, CDR1 is SGHTA and CDR2 is FQGNSA. Deletions cut 1 base from V and 7 bases from J, with 11 bases between. The CDR3 has 14 residues.

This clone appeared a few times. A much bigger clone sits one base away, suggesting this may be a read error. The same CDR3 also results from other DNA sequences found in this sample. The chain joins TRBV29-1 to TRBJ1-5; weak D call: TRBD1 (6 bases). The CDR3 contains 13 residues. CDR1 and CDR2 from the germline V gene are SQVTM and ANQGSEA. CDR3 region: CSVSSGGNQPQHF. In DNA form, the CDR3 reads TGCAGCGTCTCCTCGGGGGGCAATCAGCCACAGCATTTT.

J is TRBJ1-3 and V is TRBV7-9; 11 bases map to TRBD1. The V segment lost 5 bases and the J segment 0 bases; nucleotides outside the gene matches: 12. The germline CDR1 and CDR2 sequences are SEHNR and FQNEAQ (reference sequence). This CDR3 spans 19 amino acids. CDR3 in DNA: TGTGCCAGCAGCCACCCTGGGGACAGGGGGTTGTCCTCTGGAAACACCATATATTTT. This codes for CASSHPGDRGLSSGNTIYF.

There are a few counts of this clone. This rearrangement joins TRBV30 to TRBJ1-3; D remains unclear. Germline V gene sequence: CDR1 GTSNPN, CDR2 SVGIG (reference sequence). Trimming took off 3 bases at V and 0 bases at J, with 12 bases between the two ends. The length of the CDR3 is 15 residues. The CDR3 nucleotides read TGTGCCTGGAGCCCCCCTGGAAGCTCTGGAAACACCATATATTTT. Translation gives CAWSPPGSSGNTIYF.

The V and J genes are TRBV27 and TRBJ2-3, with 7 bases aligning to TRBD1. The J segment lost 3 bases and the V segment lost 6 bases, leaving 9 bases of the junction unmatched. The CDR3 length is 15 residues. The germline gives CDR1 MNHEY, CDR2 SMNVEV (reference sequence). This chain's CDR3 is CASSPNRGRTDTQYF. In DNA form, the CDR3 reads TGTGCCAGCAGCCCAAACAGGGGAAGGACAGATACGCAGTATTTT.

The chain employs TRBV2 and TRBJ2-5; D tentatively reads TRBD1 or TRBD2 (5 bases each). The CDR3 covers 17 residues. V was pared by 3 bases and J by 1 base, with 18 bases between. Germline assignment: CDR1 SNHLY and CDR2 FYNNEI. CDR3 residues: CASSEGMGVGAQETQYF. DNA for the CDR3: TGTGCCAGCAGTGAGGGGATGGGGGTGGGCGCCCAAGAGACCCAGTACTTC.